A selection of T cell receptor beta chains follows, all from one sample in a study of shared clonotypes between healthy human individuals. Generated by immunoSEQ multiplex PCR, the TCRdb table keeps only in-frame clones and is missing some. Counted here are 2 million to 3 million clones, more than 90% occurring once; the ten biggest clones make up over 0.12%. Sequencing was done on a sample of naive CD4+ T cells sorted from blood. The receptors shown here come from a man younger than 30 in good health. The CDR3 runs from the conserved cysteine through the conserved F or W. The order of the fields is D gene, J gene, V gene, clone size, CDR3 protein, CDR3 DNA. A D gene is named only where the DNA matches it firmly. Clone sizes are given selectively: once, few, many, or a class where the clone is expanded.

d_gene: NA
j_gene: TRBJ1-6
v_gene: TRBV25-1
abundance: once
CDR3aa: CASSESPTGNSPLHF
CDR3nt: TGTGCCAGCAGTGAATCTCCAACAGGGAATTCACCCCTCCACTTT

d_gene: NA
j_gene: TRBJ2-3
v_gene: TRBV30
abundance: NA
CDR3aa: CAWSRIPVLWGTDTQYF
CDR3nt: TGTGCCTGGAGTCGAATCCCGGTACTGTGGGGGACAGATACGCAGTATTTT

d_gene: TRBD1
j_gene: TRBJ1-2
v_gene: TRBV27
abundance: NA
CDR3aa: CASSQTRDRIQRAGYTF
CDR3nt: TGTGCCAGCAGTCAGACCCGGGACAGGATTCAACGGGCTGGCTACACCTTC

d_gene: TRBD1
j_gene: TRBJ2-7
v_gene: TRBV5-4
abundance: once
CDR3aa: CASSFDRVPSYEQYF
CDR3nt: TGTGCCAGCAGCTTCGACAGGGTACCTTCCTACGAGCAGTACTTC

d_gene: NA
j_gene: TRBJ1-4
v_gene: TRBV11-2
abundance: NA
CDR3aa: CASSLDQLGENEKLFF
CDR3nt: TGTGCCAGCAGCTTAGATCAGTTGGGGGAGAATGAAAAACTGTTTTTT

d_gene: TRBD2
j_gene: TRBJ2-5
v_gene: TRBV11-2
abundance: NA
CDR3aa: CASSLQLAGSGETQYF
CDR3nt: TGTGCCAGCAGCTTACAACTAGCGGGATCCGGGGAGACCCAGTACTTC

d_gene: NA
j_gene: TRBJ1-1
v_gene: TRBV6-1
abundance: NA
CDR3aa: CASSEQGFYTEAFF
CDR3nt: TGTGCCAGCAGTGAACAGGGCTTCTACACTGAAGCTTTCTTT

d_gene: TRBD1
j_gene: TRBJ2-4
v_gene: TRBV14
abundance: NA
CDR3aa: CASSQLAGGAFGENIQYF
CDR3nt: TGTGCCAGCAGCCAATTAGCAGGGGGCGCGTTCGGGGAAAACATTCAGTACTTC

d_gene: TRBD1
j_gene: TRBJ2-7
v_gene: TRBV4-1
abundance: NA
CDR3aa: CASSPPGQSDEQYF
CDR3nt: TGCGCCAGCAGCCCCCCGGGACAGAGCGACGAGCAGTACTTC

d_gene: TRBD2
j_gene: TRBJ2-3
v_gene: TRBV11-3
abundance: NA
CDR3aa: CASSLGASGGVKDTQYF
CDR3nt: TGTGCCAGCAGCTTAGGAGCTAGCGGGGGGGTAAAAGATACGCAGTATTTT

d_gene: TRBD1
j_gene: TRBJ2-7
v_gene: TRBV5-4
abundance: NA
CDR3aa: CASSLAGTGVPEQYF
CDR3nt: TGTGCCAGCAGCTTGGCCGGGACAGGGGTACCCGAGCAGTACTTC

d_gene: TRBD2
j_gene: TRBJ2-1
v_gene: TRBV6-5
abundance: NA
CDR3aa: CASYPAGGAYNEQFF
CDR3nt: TGTGCCAGTTACCCAGCGGGAGGAGCCTACAATGAGCAGTTCTTC

d_gene: TRBD1
j_gene: TRBJ1-1
v_gene: TRBV7-8
abundance: NA
CDR3aa: CASSLRVTGVRNTEAFF
CDR3nt: TGTGCCAGCAGCTTAAGAGTGACAGGGGTCAGGAACACTGAAGCTTTCTTT

d_gene: TRBD1
j_gene: TRBJ1-5
v_gene: TRBV7-2
abundance: NA
CDR3aa: CASSFRGGGNQPQHF
CDR3nt: TGTGCCAGCAGCTTCAGGGGGGGAGGGAATCAGCCCCAGCATTTT

d_gene: TRBD1
j_gene: TRBJ2-2
v_gene: TRBV18
abundance: NA
CDR3aa: CASSPRQGNTGELFF
CDR3nt: TGTGCCAGCTCCCCAAGACAGGGGAACACCGGGGAGCTGTTTTTT

d_gene: TRBD1
j_gene: TRBJ1-1
v_gene: TRBV28
abundance: NA
CDR3aa: CATSLRDRGRVGAFF
CDR3nt: TGTGCCACCAGTCTCCGGGACAGGGGACGAGTCGGAGCTTTCTTT

d_gene: NA
j_gene: TRBJ2-2
v_gene: TRBV7-9
abundance: NA
CDR3aa: CASSLVTYSGELFF
CDR3nt: TGTGCCAGCAGCTTAGTAACGTACTCCGGGGAGCTGTTTTTT

d_gene: NA
j_gene: TRBJ2-5
v_gene: TRBV7-2
abundance: NA
CDR3aa: CASSPLVWETQYF
CDR3nt: TGTGCCAGCAGTCCCCTAGTCTGGGAGACCCAGTACTTC

d_gene: NA
j_gene: TRBJ2-5
v_gene: TRBV6-5
abundance: NA
CDR3aa: CASSRAFRETQYF
CDR3nt: TGTGCCAGCAGTCGGGCATTCAGAGAGACCCAGTACTTC

d_gene: NA
j_gene: TRBJ2-2
v_gene: TRBV7-9
abundance: NA
CDR3aa: CASSPRDLTNTGELFF
CDR3nt: TGTGCCAGCAGCCCCCGGGACCTAACGAACACCGGGGAGCTGTTTTTT

d_gene: NA
j_gene: TRBJ2-1
v_gene: TRBV30
abundance: NA
CDR3aa: CAWKSGTLPYNEQFF
CDR3nt: TGTGCCTGGAAATCCGGGACTCTGCCCTACAATGAGCAGTTCTTC

d_gene: NA
j_gene: TRBJ1-1
v_gene: TRBV7-2
abundance: NA
CDR3aa: CASSLERNTEAFF
CDR3nt: TGTGCCAGCAGCTTAGAGCGGAACACTGAAGCTTTCTTT

d_gene: NA
j_gene: TRBJ2-5
v_gene: TRBV10-1
abundance: NA
CDR3aa: CASSESGLGEETQYF
CDR3nt: TGCGCCAGCAGTGAGTCGGGCTTAGGGGAAGAGACCCAGTACTTC

d_gene: NA
j_gene: TRBJ1-4
v_gene: TRBV30
abundance: NA
CDR3aa: CAWNSGREKLFF
CDR3nt: TGTGCCTGGAACAGCGGCCGTGAAAAACTGTTTTTT

d_gene: NA
j_gene: TRBJ2-7
v_gene: TRBV19
abundance: NA
CDR3aa: CASSPGSGYEQYF
CDR3nt: TGTGCCAGTAGTCCGGGTAGCGGTTACGAGCAGTACTTC

d_gene: NA
j_gene: TRBJ2-2
v_gene: TRBV7-2
abundance: NA
CDR3aa: CASSLVWGSGTGELFF
CDR3nt: TGTGCCAGCAGCTTAGTATGGGGGTCAGGCACCGGGGAGCTGTTTTTT

d_gene: NA
j_gene: TRBJ1-1
v_gene: TRBV5-6
abundance: NA
CDR3aa: CASSEIGRAEAFF
CDR3nt: TGTGCCAGCAGCGAGATAGGGAGGGCTGAAGCTTTCTTT

d_gene: TRBD2
j_gene: TRBJ2-3
v_gene: TRBV11-2
abundance: NA
CDR3aa: CASSFAAGGPKQYF
CDR3nt: TGTGCCAGCAGCTTTGCAGCGGGAGGGCCTAAGCAGTATTTT

d_gene: NA
j_gene: TRBJ1-6
v_gene: TRBV5-1
abundance: NA
CDR3aa: CASSPGVANSPLHF
CDR3nt: TGCGCCAGCAGCCCGGGGGTAGCTAATTCACCCCTCCACTTT

d_gene: NA
j_gene: TRBJ2-3
v_gene: TRBV7-2
abundance: NA
CDR3aa: CASSTRPHTDTQYF
CDR3nt: TGTGCCAGCAGTACTAGGCCCCACACAGATACGCAGTATTTT

d_gene: NA
j_gene: TRBJ2-7
v_gene: TRBV6-5
abundance: NA
CDR3aa: CASSYAAGSAYEQYF
CDR3nt: TGTGCCAGCAGTTACGCGGCAGGGTCGGCCTACGAGCAGTACTTC

d_gene: NA
j_gene: TRBJ2-2
v_gene: TRBV6-1
abundance: NA
CDR3aa: CASSRAGSTAGELFF
CDR3nt: TGTGCCAGCAGCCGGGCGGGGAGTACTGCCGGGGAGCTGTTTTTT

d_gene: NA
j_gene: TRBJ1-5
v_gene: TRBV4-1
abundance: NA
CDR3aa: CASSPRVLFSNQPQHF
CDR3nt: TGCGCCAGCAGCCCCCGGGTTCTCTTTAGCAATCAGCCCCAGCATTTT

d_gene: NA
j_gene: TRBJ2-1
v_gene: TRBV5-1
abundance: NA
CDR3aa: CASSFNNEQFF
CDR3nt: TGCGCCAGCAGCTTCAACAATGAGCAGTTCTTC

d_gene: NA
j_gene: TRBJ1-2
v_gene: TRBV28
abundance: NA
CDR3aa: CASSLPGRAGYTF
CDR3nt: TGTGCCAGCAGCTTGCCAGGGAGGGCTGGCTACACCTTC

d_gene: NA
j_gene: TRBJ1-2
v_gene: TRBV6-6
abundance: once
CDR3aa: CASSSVGGSGHGYTF
CDR3nt: TGTGCCAGCAGTTCCGTCGGGGGGAGTGGGCATGGCTACACCTTC

d_gene: TRBD1
j_gene: TRBJ2-6
v_gene: TRBV5-1
abundance: NA
CDR3aa: CASSWITGGSGANVLTF
CDR3nt: TGCGCCAGCAGCTGGATTACAGGGGGCTCTGGGGCCAACGTCCTGACTTTC

d_gene: TRBD2
j_gene: TRBJ2-5
v_gene: TRBV6-1
abundance: once
CDR3aa: CASSEPPGLHVTQYF
CDR3nt: TGTGCCAGCAGTGAACCACCGGGACTACACGTGACCCAGTACTTC

d_gene: TRBD1
j_gene: TRBJ1-2
v_gene: TRBV5-4
abundance: NA
CDR3aa: CASSLWGTGWDGYTF
CDR3nt: TGTGCCAGCAGCTTGTGGGGGACAGGGTGGGATGGCTACACCTTC

d_gene: TRBD1
j_gene: TRBJ2-3
v_gene: TRBV19
abundance: NA
CDR3aa: CASSETGGSTDTQYF
CDR3nt: TGTGCCAGTAGCGAGACAGGGGGCTCGACAGATACGCAGTATTTT

d_gene: TRBD2
j_gene: TRBJ2-3
v_gene: TRBV13
abundance: NA
CDR3aa: CASRQFKGSQRGTSGDTQYF
CDR3nt: TGTGCCAGTCGCCAATTTAAGGGGTCTCAGCGGGGGACCTCTGGAGATACGCAGTATTTT

d_gene: TRBD1
j_gene: TRBJ1-6
v_gene: TRBV6-1
abundance: NA
CDR3aa: CASGGQVNSPLHF
CDR3nt: TGTGCCAGCGGAGGACAGGTTAATTCACCCCTCCACTTT

d_gene: NA
j_gene: TRBJ2-1
v_gene: TRBV6-5
abundance: NA
CDR3aa: CASSVLGYYNEQFF
CDR3nt: TGTGCCAGCAGCGTACTAGGATACTACAATGAGCAGTTCTTC

d_gene: NA
j_gene: TRBJ2-2
v_gene: TRBV2
abundance: few
CDR3aa: CASSLVGTGELFF
CDR3nt: TGTGCCAGCAGTCTAGTTGGCACCGGGGAGCTGTTTTTT

d_gene: TRBD2
j_gene: TRBJ2-3
v_gene: TRBV2
abundance: NA
CDR3aa: CASSVRTSGGAHTQYF
CDR3nt: TGTGCCAGCAGTGTTAGAACTAGCGGGGGGGCACATACGCAGTATTTT

d_gene: TRBD2
j_gene: TRBJ2-1
v_gene: TRBV7-3
abundance: NA
CDR3aa: CASSRGLVDNEQFF
CDR3nt: TGTGCCAGCAGCCGGGGACTAGTCGACAATGAGCAGTTCTTC

d_gene: NA
j_gene: TRBJ1-2
v_gene: TRBV6-1
abundance: NA
CDR3aa: CASSGQAIYGYTF
CDR3nt: TGTGCCAGCAGCGGACAAGCAATCTATGGCTACACCTTC

d_gene: TRBD2
j_gene: TRBJ2-2
v_gene: TRBV6-6
abundance: NA
CDR3aa: CASSPRGTSNGGELFF
CDR3nt: TGTGCCAGCAGCCCAAGGGGGACTAGCAACGGCGGGGAGCTGTTTTTT

d_gene: TRBD1
j_gene: TRBJ2-3
v_gene: TRBV5-1
abundance: NA
CDR3aa: CASSPTKGQGGVTDTQYF
CDR3nt: TGCGCCAGCAGCCCAACAAAAGGACAGGGTGGGGTCACAGATACGCAGTATTTT

d_gene: NA
j_gene: TRBJ2-7
v_gene: TRBV2
abundance: NA
CDR3aa: CASRDDGRGSLF
CDR3nt: TGTGCCAGCAGGGACGACGGAAGGGGGTCCTTGTTC

d_gene: TRBD2
j_gene: TRBJ2-4
v_gene: TRBV19
abundance: NA
CDR3aa: CASRAPGGAKNIQYF
CDR3nt: TGTGCCAGTAGAGCCCCGGGGGGAGCCAAAAACATTCAGTACTTC

d_gene: TRBD1
j_gene: TRBJ2-2
v_gene: TRBV19
abundance: NA
CDR3aa: CASKGTAANTGELFF
CDR3nt: TGTGCCAGTAAAGGGACAGCCGCGAACACCGGGGAGCTGTTTTTT

d_gene: NA
j_gene: TRBJ2-5
v_gene: TRBV7-9
abundance: NA
CDR3aa: CASSLGPVEPQETQYF
CDR3nt: TGTGCCAGCAGCTTAGGGCCCGTGGAGCCCCAAGAGACCCAGTACTTC

d_gene: NA
j_gene: TRBJ2-2
v_gene: TRBV6-4
abundance: NA
CDR3aa: CASSSDRSTGELFF
CDR3nt: TGTGCCAGCAGTTCGGACCGAAGCACCGGGGAGCTGTTTTTT

d_gene: NA
j_gene: TRBJ1-1
v_gene: TRBV28
abundance: NA
CDR3aa: CASSFGTSVTEAFF
CDR3nt: TGTGCCAGCAGTTTCGGGACCTCTGTCACTGAAGCTTTCTTT

d_gene: NA
j_gene: TRBJ2-2
v_gene: TRBV14
abundance: NA
CDR3aa: CASSQVIGELFF
CDR3nt: TGTGCCAGCAGCCAAGTAATTGGCGAGCTGTTTTTT

d_gene: NA
j_gene: TRBJ1-2
v_gene: TRBV12-5
abundance: NA
CDR3aa: CPLRGQGYGYTF
CDR3nt: TGTCCCCTCAGAGGTCAAGGCTATGGCTACACCTTC

d_gene: NA
j_gene: TRBJ2-6
v_gene: TRBV6-1
abundance: NA
CDR3aa: CASSFRVAGANVLTF
CDR3nt: TGTGCCAGCAGCTTCAGGGTGGCTGGGGCCAACGTCCTGACTTTC

d_gene: TRBD1
j_gene: TRBJ1-2
v_gene: TRBV25-1
abundance: NA
CDR3aa: CASSGPGTGNYGYTF
CDR3nt: TGTGCCAGCAGTGGTCCCGGGACAGGGAACTATGGCTACACCTTC

d_gene: NA
j_gene: TRBJ2-5
v_gene: TRBV9
abundance: few
CDR3aa: CASSVDRGTQYF
CDR3nt: TGTGCCAGCAGCGTAGATCGGGGGACCCAGTACTTC